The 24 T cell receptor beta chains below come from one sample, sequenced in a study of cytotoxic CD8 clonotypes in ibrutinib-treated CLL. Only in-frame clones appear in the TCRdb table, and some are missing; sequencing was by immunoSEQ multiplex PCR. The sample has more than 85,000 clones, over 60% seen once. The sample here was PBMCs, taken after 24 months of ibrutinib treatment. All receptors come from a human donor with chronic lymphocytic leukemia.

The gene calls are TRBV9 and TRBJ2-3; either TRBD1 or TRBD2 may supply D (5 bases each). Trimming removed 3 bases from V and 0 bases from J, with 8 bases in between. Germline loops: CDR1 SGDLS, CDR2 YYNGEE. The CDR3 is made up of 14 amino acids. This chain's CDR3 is CASSDGTSTDTQYF. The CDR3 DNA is TGTGCCAGCAGCGATGGGACGAGCACAGATACGCAGTATTTT.

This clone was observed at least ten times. CDR3 residues: CASSLSGGTGDYEQYF. Here the CDR3 DNA reads TGTGCCAGCAGTTTATCGGGTGGGACAGGGGATTACGAGCAGTACTTC. This chain joins TRBV27 and TRBJ2-7; 10 bases align to TRBD1. The CDR3 contains 16 residues. The germline V gene encodes CDR1 MNHEY and CDR2 SMNVEV (reference sequence). V lost 0 bases to trimming and J lost 4 bases; unmatched junction nucleotides: 6.

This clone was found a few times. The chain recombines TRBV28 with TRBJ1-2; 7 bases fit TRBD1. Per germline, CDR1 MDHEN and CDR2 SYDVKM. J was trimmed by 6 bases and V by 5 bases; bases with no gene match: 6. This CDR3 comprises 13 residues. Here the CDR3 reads CASSRGDRDGYTF. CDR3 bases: TGTGCCAGCAGTAGGGGAGACAGGGATGGCTACACCTTC.

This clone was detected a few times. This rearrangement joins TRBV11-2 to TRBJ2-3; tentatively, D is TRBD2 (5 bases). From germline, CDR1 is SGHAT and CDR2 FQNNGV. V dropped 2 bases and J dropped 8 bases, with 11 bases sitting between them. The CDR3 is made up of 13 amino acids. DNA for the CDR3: TGTGCCAGCAGCTTAAAATTGGAGGTTACGCAGTATTTT. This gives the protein CASSLKLEVTQYF.

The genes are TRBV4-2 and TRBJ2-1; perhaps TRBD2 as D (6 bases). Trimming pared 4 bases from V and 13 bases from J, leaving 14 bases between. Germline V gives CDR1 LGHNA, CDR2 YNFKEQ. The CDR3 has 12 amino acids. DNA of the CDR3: TGTGCCAGCAGCCTTCAGGGTGCGGGACAGTTCTTC. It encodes CASSLQGAGQFF.

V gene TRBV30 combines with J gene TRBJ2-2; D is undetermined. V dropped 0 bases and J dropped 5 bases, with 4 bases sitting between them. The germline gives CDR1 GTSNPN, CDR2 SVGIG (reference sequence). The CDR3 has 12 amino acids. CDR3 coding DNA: TGTGCCTGGAGTGTACAAACCGGGGAGCTGTTTTTT. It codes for CAWSVQTGELFF.

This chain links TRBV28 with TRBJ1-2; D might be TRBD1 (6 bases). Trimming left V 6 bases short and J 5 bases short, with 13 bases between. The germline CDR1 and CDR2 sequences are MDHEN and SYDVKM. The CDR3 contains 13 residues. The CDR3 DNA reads TGTGCCAGCAGCTCCGGGGGGGCGTATGGCTACACCTTC. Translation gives CASSSGGAYGYTF.

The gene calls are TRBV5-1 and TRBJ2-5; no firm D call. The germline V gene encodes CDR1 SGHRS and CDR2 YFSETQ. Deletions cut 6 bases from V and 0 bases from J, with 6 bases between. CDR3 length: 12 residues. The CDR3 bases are TGCGCCAGCACCGGAGACCAAGAGACCCAGTACTTC. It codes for CASTGDQETQYF.

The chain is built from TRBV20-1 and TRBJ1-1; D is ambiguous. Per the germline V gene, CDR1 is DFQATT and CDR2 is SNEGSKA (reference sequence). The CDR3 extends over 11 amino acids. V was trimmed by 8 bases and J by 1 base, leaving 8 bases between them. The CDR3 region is CSPRENTEAFF. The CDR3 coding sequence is TGCAGTCCCCGGGAGAACACTGAAGCTTTCTTT.

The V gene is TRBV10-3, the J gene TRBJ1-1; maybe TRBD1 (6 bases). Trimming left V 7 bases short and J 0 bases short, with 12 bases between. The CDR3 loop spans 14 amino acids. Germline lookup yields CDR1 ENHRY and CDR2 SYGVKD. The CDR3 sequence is CAIKSGELNTEAFF. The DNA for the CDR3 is TGTGCCATCAAGTCAGGGGAATTGAACACTGAAGCTTTCTTT.

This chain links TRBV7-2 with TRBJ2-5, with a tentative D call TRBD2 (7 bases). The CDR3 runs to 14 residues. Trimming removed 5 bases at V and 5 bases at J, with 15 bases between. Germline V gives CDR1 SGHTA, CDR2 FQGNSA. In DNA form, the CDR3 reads TGTGCCAGCAGCGCCACAGGGCGGGGGGAGACCCAGTACTTC. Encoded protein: CASSATGRGETQYF.

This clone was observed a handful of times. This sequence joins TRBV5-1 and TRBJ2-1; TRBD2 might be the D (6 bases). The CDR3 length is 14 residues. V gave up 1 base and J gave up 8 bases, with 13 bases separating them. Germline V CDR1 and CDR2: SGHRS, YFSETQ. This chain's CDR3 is CASSLQLARDEQFF. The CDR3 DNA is TGCGCCAGCAGCTTGCAGCTAGCGAGGGATGAGCAGTTCTTC.

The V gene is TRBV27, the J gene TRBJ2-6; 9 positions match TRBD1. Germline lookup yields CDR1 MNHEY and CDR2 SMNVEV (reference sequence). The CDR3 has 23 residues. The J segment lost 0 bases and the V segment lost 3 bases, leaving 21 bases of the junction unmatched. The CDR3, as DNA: TGTGCCAGCAGTTTTCGGGTCCGGGATGAAACAGGGGGCTTCCCCTCTGGGGCCAACGTCCTGACTTTC. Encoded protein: CASSFRVRDETGGFPSGANVLTF.

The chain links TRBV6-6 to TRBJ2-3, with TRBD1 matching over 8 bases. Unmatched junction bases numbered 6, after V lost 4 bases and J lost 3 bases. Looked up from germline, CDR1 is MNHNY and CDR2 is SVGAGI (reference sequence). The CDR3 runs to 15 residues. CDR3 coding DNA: TGTGCCAGCAGTTTTCAGGGGGCATGGACAGATACGCAGTATTTT. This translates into CASSFQGAWTDTQYF.

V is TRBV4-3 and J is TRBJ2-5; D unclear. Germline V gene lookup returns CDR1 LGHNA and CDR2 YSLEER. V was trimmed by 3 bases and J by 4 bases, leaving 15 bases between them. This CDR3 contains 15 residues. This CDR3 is CASSQDGDLVETQYF. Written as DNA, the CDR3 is TGCGCCAGCAGCCAGGACGGTGATTTGGTAGAGACCCAGTACTTC.

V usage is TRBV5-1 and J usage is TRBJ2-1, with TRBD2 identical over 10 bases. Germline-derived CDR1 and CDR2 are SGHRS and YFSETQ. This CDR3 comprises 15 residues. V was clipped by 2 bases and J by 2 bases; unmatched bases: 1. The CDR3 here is CASSFTSGAYNEQFF. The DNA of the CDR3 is TGCGCCAGCAGCTTCACTAGCGGGGCCTACAATGAGCAGTTCTTC.

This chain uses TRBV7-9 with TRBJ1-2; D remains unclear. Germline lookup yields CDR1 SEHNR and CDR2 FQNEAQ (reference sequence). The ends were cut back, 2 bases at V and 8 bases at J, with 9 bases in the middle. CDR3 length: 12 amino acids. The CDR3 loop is CASSLPAGGYTF. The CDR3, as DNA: TGTGCCAGCAGCTTACCGGCGGGGGGCTACACCTTC.

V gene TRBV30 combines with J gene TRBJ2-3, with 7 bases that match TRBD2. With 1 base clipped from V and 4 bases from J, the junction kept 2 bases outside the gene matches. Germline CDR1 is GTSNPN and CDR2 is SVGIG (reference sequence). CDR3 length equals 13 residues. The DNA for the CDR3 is TGTGCCTGGAGTGGCGGGGGTCCAGATACGCAGTATTTT. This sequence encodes CAWSGGGPDTQYF.

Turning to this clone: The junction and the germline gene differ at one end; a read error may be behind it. CDR3 sequence reads: CASSEANRGRDF. The CDR3 nucleotides are TGTGCCAGCAGTGAAGCAAACAGGGGGCGGGACTTC. The chain uses TRBV2 and TRBJ2-4, with 9 bases aligning to TRBD1. Germline-derived CDR1 and CDR2 are SNHLY and FYNNEI. This CDR3 contains 12 residues.

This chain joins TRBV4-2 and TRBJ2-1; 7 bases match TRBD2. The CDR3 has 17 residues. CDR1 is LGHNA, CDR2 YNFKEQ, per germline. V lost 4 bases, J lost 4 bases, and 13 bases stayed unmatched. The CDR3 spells CASSRTKTSEIYNEQFF. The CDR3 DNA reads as TGTGCCAGCAGCCGGACTAAAACTAGCGAAATTTACAATGAGCAGTTCTTC.

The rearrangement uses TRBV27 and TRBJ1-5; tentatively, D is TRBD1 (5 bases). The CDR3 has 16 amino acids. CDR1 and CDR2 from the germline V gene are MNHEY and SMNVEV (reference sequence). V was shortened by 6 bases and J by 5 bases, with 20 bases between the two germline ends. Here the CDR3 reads CASSLRPDTADQPQHF. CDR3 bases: TGTGCCAGCAGCCTAAGACCGGACACGGCCGATCAGCCCCAGCATTTT.

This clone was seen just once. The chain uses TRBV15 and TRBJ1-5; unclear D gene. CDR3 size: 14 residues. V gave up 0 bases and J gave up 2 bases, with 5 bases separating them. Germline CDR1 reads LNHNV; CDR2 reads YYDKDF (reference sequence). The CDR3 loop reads CATSRDKGNQPQHF. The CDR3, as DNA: TGTGCCACCAGCAGAGACAAGGGCAATCAGCCCCAGCATTTT.

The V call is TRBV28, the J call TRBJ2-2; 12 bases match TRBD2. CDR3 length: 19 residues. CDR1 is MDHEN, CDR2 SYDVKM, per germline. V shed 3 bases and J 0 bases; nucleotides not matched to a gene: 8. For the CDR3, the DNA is TGTGCCAGCAGTTTCCCCGGGACTAGCGGGCCGACGAACACCGGGGAGCTGTTTTTT. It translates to CASSFPGTSGPTNTGELFF.

The CDR3 region has the DNA TGTGCCAGCAGTCCACCGGGACAGGGGCCATTAGTGGGGTTTGGGCAGTTCTTC. Encoded protein: CASSPPGQGPLVGFGQFF. This rearrangement joins TRBV27 to TRBJ2-1; 10 nucleotides agree with TRBD1. The CDR3 runs 18 residues. Germline V lookup: CDR1 MNHEY, CDR2 SMNVEV (reference sequence). Unmatched junction bases numbered 22, after V lost 5 bases and J lost 12 bases.